This TCR beta chain was profiled in a study of T cell responses to AZD1222 COVID-19 vaccine. Comments on this clone: What it recognizes is unknown.

Produced via immunoSEQ multiplex PCR; TCRdb's table is partial and in-frame only. The top ten hold approximately 1.3% of the sample, which has 150,000 to 200,000 clones, approximately 92% seen once. This CDR3 contains 17 residues. CDR1 and CDR2 from the germline V gene are MNHEY and SMNVEV (reference sequence). The junction had 13 bases not matched to a gene; V was cut back by 7 bases and J by 5 bases. Study-wide points: Unmutated variant regions are reportedly the target of nearly half of TCRs that are spike-specific. Clonal diversity was possibly underestimated; the donors were predominantly white British and more often female.

The V and J genes are TRBV27 and TRBJ1-5; 11 bases are a match to TRBD1. The sample consisted of peripheral blood, taken on day 0 of AZD1222 vaccination. This clonotype was obtained from an adult in good health. The CDR3 region has the DNA TGTGCCAGCACCCCGAAAAGGCGGGGACAGGGGGATCAGCCCCAGCATTTT. It encodes CASTPKRRGQGDQPQHF.